This paragraph covers one T cell receptor (beta chain) sequence. The data belong to a study of blood T cell repertoires in COVID-19. Profiled with immunoSEQ multiplex PCR; TCRdb holds only in-frame clones, not every one. Found here are around 310,000 clones, approximately 90% of them singletons; the top ten hold approximately 4%. The clonotype was recovered from a woman between 45 and 65 years old with active or convalescent COVID-19. The material sequenced was peripheral blood.

The CDR3 DNA reads TGTGCCAGCAGCCCCGGGACTAGCGGGATACGTGAGCAGTACTTC. Its protein is CASSPGTSGIREQYF. The chain uses TRBV5-4 and TRBJ2-7; 13 nucleotides line up with TRBD2. Germline V gene lookup returns CDR1 SGHNT and CDR2 YYREEE (reference sequence). The CDR3 is 15 amino acids. Unmatched junction bases numbered 8, after V lost 4 bases and J lost 7 bases. The whole variable domain, filled in from reference TRBV5-4 and TRBJ2-7, reads ETGVTQSPTHLIKTRGQQVTLRCSSQSGHNTVSWYQQALGQGPQFIFQYYREEENGRGNFPPRFSGLQFPNYSSELNVNALELDDSALYLCASSPGTSGIREQYFGPGTRLTVT.